This T cell receptor (beta chain) was recovered during a study of blood T cell repertoires in COVID-19. V lost 6 bases and J 3 bases, leaving 11 bases between the germline ends. Germline V gene sequence: CDR1 MDHEN, CDR2 SYDVKM. This CDR3 region has 14 residues. Assay used: immunoSEQ multiplex PCR; TCRdb lists only in-frame clones, some missing. The repertoire holds under 250,000 clones, with 86% as singletons. Seattle enrolled patients during active infection and tracked them longitudinally. Specimen: peripheral blood. This TCR was recovered from a woman aged 80 or older with COVID-19, enrolled during active disease. The chain has TRBV28 and TRBJ2-2; the D gene is possibly TRBD1 (5 bases). The CDR3 DNA reads TGTGCCAGCAGCCCGACGACAGACACCGGGGAGCTGTTTTTT. It is translated as CASSPTTDTGELFF.